This record covers a single TCR beta chain. Additional DNA sequences in this sample encode the identical CDR3. This sample stems from a study of blood T cell repertoires in COVID-19. As for the study in general: COVID-19 samples from acute and convalescent phases originated in the United States, Italy and Spain. Sample material is recorded as cDNA or gDNA derived from T cells, B-cell-depleted T cells, or PBMCs.

In the original processing: Amplified reference gene primers provided the basis for estimating nucleated cell counts. The repertoire was sequenced with immunoSEQ multiplex PCR; TCRdb's copy has only in-frame clones and lacks some. V, J and clone size are taken as reported in that table, and D and trimming were inferred from the DNA itself. Here the sample spans more than 75,000 clones, 75% to 90% being singletons. The CDR3 extends over 14 amino acids. Losses at the gene ends were 0 bases for V and 3 bases for J; bases not matched to a gene: 2. In germline, CDR1 is SGHRS, CDR2 YFSETQ. The chain employs TRBV5-1 and TRBJ1-2; 7 bases line up with TRBD1. The sequence was collected from a man older than 75 with active or convalescent COVID-19. The specimen was peripheral blood. The CDR3 here is CASSLVGQDYGYTF. CDR3 bases: TGCGCCAGCAGCTTGGTTGGACAGGACTATGGCTACACCTTC. Based on the CDR3 plus reference TRBV5-1 and TRBJ1-2, the full variable domain is KAGVTQTPRYLIKTRGQQVTLSCSPISGHRSVSWYQQTPGQGLQFLFEYFSETQRNKGNFPGRFSGRQFSNSRSEMNVSTLELGDSALYLCASSLVGQDYGYTFGSGTRLTVV.